The 6 T cell receptor beta chains below were found in one sample sequenced in a study of blood T cell repertoires in COVID-19. The table came from immunoSEQ multiplex PCR; TCRdb's copy has only in-frame clones and leaves some out. The table has 150,000 to 200,000 clones, about 90% seen once. The material sequenced was peripheral blood. The source is a man aged 45 to 65 with acute or convalescent COVID-19.

This clone has just one count. V and J are TRBV28 and TRBJ2-1; D gene ambiguous. V lost 4 bases and J lost 6, with 13 bases in between. Germline V CDR1 and CDR2: MDHEN, SYDVKM. There are 14 residues in the CDR3. The CDR3 sequence: CASSSHDGSNEQFF. CDR3 DNA sequence: TGTGCCAGCAGTTCACATGACGGGTCCAATGAGCAGTTCTTC.

The CDR3 protein is CATLWEGGTEAFF. CDR3 sequence (DNA): TGTGCCACCCTGTGGGAGGGTGGGACTGAAGCTTTCTTT. The chain carries TRBV10-3 and TRBJ1-1, with D uncertain. The CDR3 runs to 13 residues. CDR1 is ENHRY and CDR2 is SYGVKD in the germline V gene. The germline V and J ends were trimmed by 10 bases and 5 bases, with 17 bases remaining between them.

This rearrangement joins TRBV24-1 to TRBJ2-2; 9 bases map to TRBD2. Germline V gives CDR1 KGHDR, CDR2 SFDVKD. Unmatched junction bases numbered 7, after V lost 0 bases and J lost 6 bases. CDR3 length: 17 residues. The CDR3 spells CATSDLTGREGAGELFF. The DNA of the CDR3 is TGTGCCACCAGTGATTTGACTGGGCGGGAGGGGGCCGGGGAGCTGTTTTTT.

The J gene is TRBJ1-4, the V gene TRBV9; D is undetermined. Germline assignment: CDR1 SGDLS and CDR2 YYNGEE. The CDR3 has 14 residues. The V end was cut by 3 bases, the J end by 5 bases, with 11 bases between. This chain's CDR3 is CASSDAARNEKLFF. The CDR3 coding sequence is TGTGCCAGCAGCGACGCCGCCAGGAATGAAAAACTGTTTTTT.

The chain combines TRBV28 with TRBJ1-2; the match to TRBD1 covers 9 bases. Trimming took 6 bases from V and 4 from J; bases not matched to a gene: 9. The CDR3 has 15 amino acids. Per the germline V gene, CDR1 is MDHEN and CDR2 is SYDVKM. As DNA, the CDR3 is TGTGCCAGCAGCTCGGGGGACAGGGTTTTCTATGGCTACACCTTC. Its translation: CASSSGDRVFYGYTF.

The chain combines TRBV5-1 with TRBJ2-2; TRBD1 aligns across 7 bases. The germline gives CDR1 SGHRS, CDR2 YFSETQ. J was trimmed by 4 bases and V by 5 bases; bases with no gene match: 8. The CDR3 contains 15 residues. The CDR3 loop reads CASRRGQVGTGELFF. Written as DNA, the CDR3 is TGCGCCAGCAGACGTGGACAGGTGGGCACCGGGGAGCTGTTTTTT.